This T cell receptor beta chain was found in a study of shared clonotypes between healthy human individuals. The CDR3 spans 13 residues. Trimming pared 1 base from V and 0 bases from J, leaving 4 bases between. Germline values: CDR1 SQVTM, CDR2 ANQGSEA. CD45RO negativity and positive selection for CCR7 defined naive CD8 cells, a population that excluded terminally differentiated effector memory CD45RA+ cells. The data were produced by immunoSEQ multiplex PCR, yet TCRdb's version contains in-frame clones alone and is incomplete. The table shows approximately 590,000 clones, with 95% occurring only once.

The genes are TRBV29-1 and TRBJ1-5; the D is unclear. The sequencing input was naive CD8+ T cells sorted from blood. The TCR sequence derives from a woman in her twenties or thirties in good health. Here the CDR3 reads CSVEVSSNQPQHF. In DNA form, the CDR3 reads TGCAGCGTTGAAGTAAGTAGCAATCAGCCCCAGCATTTT.